The rows below give T cell receptor beta chains drawn from one sample of a study of blood T cell repertoires in COVID-19. The method was immunoSEQ multiplex PCR; TCRdb's version includes in-frame clones alone and lacks a portion of them. This sample has 200,000 to 250,000 clones, with 86% found just once. The specimen sequenced was peripheral blood. These receptors all stem from a woman aged 30 to 39 who had recovered from COVID-19. The CDR3 runs from the conserved cysteine through the conserved F or W. D genes are given only for firm matches. Not all rows give a size; the values are once, few, many and, for expanded clones, a class.

size,D,J,V,DNA,CDR3
-,TRBD1,TRBJ1-4,TRBV25-1,TGTGCCAGCAGCGACAGGGCGGCTAATGAAAAACTGTTTTTT,CASSDRAANEKLFF
-,-,TRBJ2-7,TRBV5-1,TGCGCCAGCAGCTTGGCCCTAGTATCCTACGAGCAGTACTTC,CASSLALVSYEQYF
-,-,TRBJ1-5,TRBV10-3,TGTGCCATCAGTGGAGGTGACAATCAGCCCCAGCATTTT,CAISGGDNQPQHF
-,TRBD2,TRBJ2-3,TRBV4-2,TGTGCCAGCAGCCAATTACCGCCAACTAGCGGGCGCACAGATACGCAGTATTTT,CASSQLPPTSGRTDTQYF
-,-,TRBJ1-5,TRBV6-5,TGTGCCAGCAGCCAAACAGGGCTTCGAAATCAGCCCCAGCATTTT,CASSQTGLRNQPQHF
-,-,TRBJ2-1,TRBV15,TGTGCCACCAGCAGAGTGCGGGGGCTCTCCAATGAGCAGTTCTTC,CATSRVRGLSNEQFF
-,-,TRBJ2-5,TRBV5-1,TGCGCCAGCAGCCCCGGGTGGGGCAGCCAAGAGACCCAGTACTTC,CASSPGWGSQETQYF
few,TRBD1,TRBJ2-5,TRBV23-1,TGCGCCAGGCCGACCGGGACAGAGCACCTTCTTCCCCAAGAGACCCAGTACTTC,CARPTGTEHLLPQETQYF
-,TRBD1,TRBJ1-2,TRBV2,TGTGCCAGCAGTGAAGCCGGGACAGCTGGCTACACCTTC,CASSEAGTAGYTF
-,-,TRBJ1-6,TRBV11-1,TGTGCCAGCAGTTCAACTATGTCTCATAATTCACCCCTCCACTTT,CASSSTMSHNSPLHF